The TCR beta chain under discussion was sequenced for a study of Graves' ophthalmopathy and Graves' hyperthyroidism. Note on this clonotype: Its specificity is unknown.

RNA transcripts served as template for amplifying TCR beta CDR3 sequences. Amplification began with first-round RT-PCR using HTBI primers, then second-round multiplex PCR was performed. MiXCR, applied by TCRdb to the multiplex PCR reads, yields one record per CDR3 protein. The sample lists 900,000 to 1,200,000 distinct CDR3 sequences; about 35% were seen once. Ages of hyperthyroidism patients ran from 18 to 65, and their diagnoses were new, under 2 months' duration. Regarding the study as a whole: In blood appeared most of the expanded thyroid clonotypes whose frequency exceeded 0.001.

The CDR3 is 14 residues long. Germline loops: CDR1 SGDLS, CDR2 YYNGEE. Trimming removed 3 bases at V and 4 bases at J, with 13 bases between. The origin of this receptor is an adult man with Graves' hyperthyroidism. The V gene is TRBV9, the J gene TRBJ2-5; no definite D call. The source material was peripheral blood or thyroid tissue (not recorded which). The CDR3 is CASSATWPTETQYF. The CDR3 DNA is TGTGCCAGCAGCGCAACGTGGCCGACAGAGACCCAGTACTTC.